Detailed here is one T cell receptor (beta chain). Its antigen is currently unknown. The data stem from a study of cytomegalovirus exposure and HLA in healthy donors. Trimming removed 2 bases from V and 0 bases from J, with 8 bases in between. Germline CDR1 is SGHAT and CDR2 is FQNNGV. CDR3 length equals 15 residues. The PCR employed 60 Vbeta primers together with 13 Jbeta primers. Using immunoSEQ multiplex PCR, the repertoire was profiled, and TCRdb retains in-frame clones only, with some absent. This repertoire includes some 89,000 clones. The study, taken as a whole, reports: In all likelihood, a cluster of highly shared sequence variants was a sequencing artifact.

The sequencing sample was made of PBMCs. The chain has TRBV11-2 and TRBJ1-3; possible D gene TRBD1, 6 bases. This receptor was taken from a woman in her 30s in good health and CMV-seronegative. The DNA of the CDR3 is TGTGCCAGCAGCTTAACAGGGACCTCTGGAAACACCATATATTTT. It translates to CASSLTGTSGNTIYF.